This T cell receptor beta chain was documented in a study of chemoradiotherapy in HPV16-positive cancers (dated 2022 in TCRdb). Describing the broader study: Candidate HPV-specific T-cell clones and common TCR motifs were defined by functional T-cell assays performed on cells from a couple of HPV16-positive patients. Next, the candidate HPV-specific TCRs and motifs were followed in TCR repertoires from around 93 patients with HPV-related cancers. The study set out to ask whether T-cell immunity against the HPV oncoproteins E6 and E7 changes over the course of chemoradiotherapy and whether that immunity affects survival.

The protocol used for the library was the immunoSEQ multiplex PCR assay. TCRdb provides this immuneACCESS table in a form limited to in-frame rearrangements. Some clones are lacking; in checked studies, under half of them reflect an unresolved V gene, and why the rest are absent is not known. This sample comprises some 4,000 clones, roughly nine tenths of them detected only once. In total, the top ten clones hold around 3.7% of the sample. The paper as a whole reports these results and caveats: Only a couple of HPV16-positive patients were used to derive the functional definition of HPV-specific T cells, and the survival association was reported for HPV16-positive patients. Expansion of candidate HPV-specific clones and E7-related TCR motifs was observed in the tumor microenvironment during treatment, whereas no such expansion was observed for non-HPV-specific T cells. In HPV16-positive patients, expansion of HPV-responsive T cells during chemoradiotherapy was associated with improved recurrence-free survival.

In regard to this clone: What this receptor recognizes is not known. Base qualities are missing; no much larger clone stands one base away.

Repertoires were sampled multiple times during chemoradiotherapy, which allowed clonal expansion in the tumor microenvironment to be followed. The CDR3 runs 14 amino acids, cysteine and phenylalanine included. Only the CDR3 portion is preserved as DNA: 42 bases, with reading frame beginning at the first base. Between the V and J ends, shortened by 0 bases and 2 bases respectively, the junction contains 5 bases. The CDR1 and CDR2 encoded by the germline V gene (reference sequence) are GTSNPN and SVGIG. This sequence originates from a human donor with HPV-associated anogenital cancer. This specimen was tumor tissue, taken from a patient who underwent chemoradiotherapy. In this chain, TRBV30 is recombined with TRBJ2-6; too little of a D gene remains to name it. The CDR3 here reads CAWSVLAGANVLTF. The DNA sequence follows: TGTGCCTGGAGTGTACTCGCTGGGGCCAACGTCCTGACTTTC.